This TCR beta chain was captured in a study of blood T cell repertoires in COVID-19. Study-level background: Spain, Italy and the United States supplied samples that represented acute and convalescent COVID-19. T cells, B-cell-depleted T cells, or PBMCs supplied cDNA or gDNA.

Original processing methods: The assay estimated nucleated cells by amplifying reference gene primers. Profiled with immunoSEQ multiplex PCR; TCRdb holds only in-frame clones, not every one. That table furnishes V, J and clone size, whereas the DNA furnished D and trimming. The sample lists 60,000 to 75,000 clones; more than 75% were seen once. Unmatched junction bases numbered 6, after V lost 3 bases and J lost 7 bases. Per germline, CDR1 SGHKS and CDR2 YYEKEE (reference sequence). This CDR3 spans 14 amino acids. Material: peripheral blood. The V gene is TRBV5-5, the J gene TRBJ1-4, with 7 bases fitting TRBD1. This sequence originates from a human donor in a cohort sampled during active COVID-19. CDR3 in DNA: TGTGCCAGCAGCTCGGACAGGTGGGGTGAAAAACTGTTTTTT. It codes for CASSSDRWGEKLFF.